Sequencing of this T cell receptor (beta chain) was carried out in a study of T cell clonotyping in hematopoietic cell transplantation. The CDR3 length is 15 residues. V was trimmed by 1 base and J by 4 bases, leaving 14 bases between them. CDR1 is MDHEN, CDR2 SYDVKM, per germline. Here immunoSEQ multiplex PCR was the method, and the copy in TCRdb shows in-frame clones only, minus some. This sample carries approximately 22,000 clones, roughly 88% of them seen once, and the ten largest clones take around 3.4%. The time point: recipient sample about 28 days before transplant, after cytoreduction. This specimen consisted of peripheral blood mononuclear cells, obtained before stem cell transplant. This chain links TRBV28 with TRBJ2-7; D gene unclear. This sequence originates from a man aged 18 to 30 with biphenotypic leukemia. Some clones in this sample may be carry-over from other donors' samples. CDR3 coding DNA: TGTGCCAGCAGTTTATATCTGGGTGGACCGTACGAGCAGTACTTC. Protein product: CASSLYLGGPYEQYF.